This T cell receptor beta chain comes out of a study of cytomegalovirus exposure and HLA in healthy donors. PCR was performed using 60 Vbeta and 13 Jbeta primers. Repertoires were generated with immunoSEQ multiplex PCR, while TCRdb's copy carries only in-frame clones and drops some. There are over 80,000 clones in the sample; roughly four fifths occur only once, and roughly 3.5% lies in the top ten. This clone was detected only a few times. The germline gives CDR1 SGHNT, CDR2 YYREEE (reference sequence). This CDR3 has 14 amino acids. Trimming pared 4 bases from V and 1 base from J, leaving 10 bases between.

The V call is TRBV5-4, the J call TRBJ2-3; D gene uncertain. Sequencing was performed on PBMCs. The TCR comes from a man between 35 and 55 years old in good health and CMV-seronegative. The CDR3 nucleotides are TGTGCCAGCAGCCGCGCGGCGGGCACAGATACGCAGTATTTT. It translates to CASSRAAGTDTQYF.